The sequence of this TCR beta chain was determined in a study of T cell responses to AZD1222 COVID-19 vaccine. Study findings and constraints: Close to half of all spike-specific TCRs reportedly target regions of the variants that are unmutated. Among vaccine-associated CD4 TCRs, coverage spanned spike, with dominance at 160-218 and 743-854.

TCRdb's table, derived via immunoSEQ multiplex PCR, lists solely in-frame clones and lacks some. This table has approximately 140,000 clones, 80% to 90% appearing once. V was clipped by 0 bases and J by 5 bases, with 10 bases between them. CDR1 and CDR2 from the germline V gene are SGHNT and YENEEA. The CDR3 covers 14 residues. For this clone: What it binds is unknown.

This specimen was peripheral blood, taken on day 0 of AZD1222 vaccination. This TCR was recovered from an adult in good health. The chain couples TRBV11-3 to TRBJ1-1; TRBD1 is a possible D gene (6 bases). CDR3 in DNA: TGTGCCAGCAGCTTAGATCATAGGGGGACTGAAGCTTTCTTT. Translated: CASSLDHRGTEAFF.